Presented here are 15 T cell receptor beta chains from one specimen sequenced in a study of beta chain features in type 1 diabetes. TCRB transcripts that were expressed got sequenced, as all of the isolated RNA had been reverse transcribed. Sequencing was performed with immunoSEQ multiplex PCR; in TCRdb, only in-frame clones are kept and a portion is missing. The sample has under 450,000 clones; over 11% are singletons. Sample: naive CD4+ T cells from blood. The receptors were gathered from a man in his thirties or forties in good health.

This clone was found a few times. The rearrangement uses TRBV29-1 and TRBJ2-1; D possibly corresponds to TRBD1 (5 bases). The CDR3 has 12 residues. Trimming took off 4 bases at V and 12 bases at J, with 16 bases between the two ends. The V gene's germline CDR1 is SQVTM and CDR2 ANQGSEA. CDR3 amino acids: CSVGTGRAPQFF. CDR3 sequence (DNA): TGCAGCGTTGGTACAGGAAGGGCACCGCAGTTCTTC.

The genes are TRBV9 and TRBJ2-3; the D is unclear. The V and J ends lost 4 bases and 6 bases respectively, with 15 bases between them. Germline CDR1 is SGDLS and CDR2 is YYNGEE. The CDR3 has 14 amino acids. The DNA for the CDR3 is TGTGCCAGCAGCCTCACACCCGGGCGGGATACGCAGTATTTT. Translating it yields CASSLTPGRDTQYF.

CDR3 bases: TGTGCCAGCAGCTTAATGGCCGGCTCCATGAACACTGAAGCTTTCTTT. Translation gives CASSLMAGSMNTEAFF. The rearrangement links TRBV7-9 to TRBJ1-1, with D unclear. Trimming removed 2 bases at V and 0 bases at J, with 13 bases between. CDR1 SEHNR and CDR2 FQNEAQ come from the germline V gene (reference sequence). The CDR3 is 16 amino acids.

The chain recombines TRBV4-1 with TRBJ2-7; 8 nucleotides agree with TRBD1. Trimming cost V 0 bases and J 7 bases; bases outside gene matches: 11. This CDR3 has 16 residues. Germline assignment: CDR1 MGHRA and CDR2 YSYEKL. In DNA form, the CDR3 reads TGCGCCAGCAGCCAAGAAGGTGGAGACAGGGGAAAAGAGCAGTACTTC. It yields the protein CASSQEGGDRGKEQYF.

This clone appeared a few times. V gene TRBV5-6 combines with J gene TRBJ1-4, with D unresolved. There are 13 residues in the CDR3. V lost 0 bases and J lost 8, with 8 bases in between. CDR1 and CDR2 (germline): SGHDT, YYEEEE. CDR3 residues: CASSLGTAEKLFF. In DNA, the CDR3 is TGTGCCAGCAGCTTGGGGACGGCGGAAAAACTGTTTTTT.

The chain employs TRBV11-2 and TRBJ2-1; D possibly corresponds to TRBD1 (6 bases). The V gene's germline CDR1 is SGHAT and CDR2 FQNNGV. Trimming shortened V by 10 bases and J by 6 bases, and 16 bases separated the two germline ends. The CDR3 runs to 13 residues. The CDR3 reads CATSRTVPNEQFF. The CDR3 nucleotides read TGTGCCACTTCTCGGACAGTCCCCAATGAGCAGTTCTTC. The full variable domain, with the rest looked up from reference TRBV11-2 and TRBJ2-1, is EAGVAQSPRYKIIEKRQSVAFWCNPISGHATLYWYQQILGQGPKLLIQFQNNGVVDDSQLPKDRFSAERLKGVDSTLKIQPAKLEDSAVYLCATSRTVPNEQFFGPGTRLTVL.

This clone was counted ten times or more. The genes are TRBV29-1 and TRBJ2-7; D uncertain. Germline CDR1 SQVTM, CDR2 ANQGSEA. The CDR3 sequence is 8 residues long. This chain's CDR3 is CRDYEQYV. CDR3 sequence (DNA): TGCAGAGACTACGAGCAGTACGTC.

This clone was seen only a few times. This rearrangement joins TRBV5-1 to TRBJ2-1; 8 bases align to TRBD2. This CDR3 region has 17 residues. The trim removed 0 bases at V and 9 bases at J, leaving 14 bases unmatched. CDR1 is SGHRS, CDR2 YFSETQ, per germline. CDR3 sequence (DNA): TGCGCCAGCAGCTTGGCCCTGGTGCGGGGGGCCTCGGGTGAGCAGTTCTTC. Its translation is CASSLALVRGASGEQFF.

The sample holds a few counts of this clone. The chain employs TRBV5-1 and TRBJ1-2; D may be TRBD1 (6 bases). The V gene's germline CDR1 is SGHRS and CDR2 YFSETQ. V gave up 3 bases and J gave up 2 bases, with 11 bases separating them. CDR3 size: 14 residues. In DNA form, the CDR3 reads TGCGCCAGCAGCTCACCGGGACACAACTATGGCTACACCTTC. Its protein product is CASSSPGHNYGYTF.

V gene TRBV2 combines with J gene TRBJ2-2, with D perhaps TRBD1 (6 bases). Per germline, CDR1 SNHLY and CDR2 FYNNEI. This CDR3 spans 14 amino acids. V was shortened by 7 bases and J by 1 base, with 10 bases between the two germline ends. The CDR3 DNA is TGTGCCAGCAAAGGACAGTTGAACACCGGGGAGCTGTTTTTT. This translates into CASKGQLNTGELFF.

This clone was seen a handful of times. CDR3 sequence: CASSKLGTDTQYF. The CDR3 nucleotides are TGTGCCAGTAGTAAACTTGGTACAGATACGCAGTATTTT. The chain joins TRBV19 to TRBJ2-3; the D is unclear. CDR1 and CDR2 from the germline V gene are LNHDA and SQIVND (reference sequence). Trimming stripped 4 bases from V and 3 bases from J, with 8 bases between. The CDR3 extends over 13 amino acids. The variable domain in full, with the rest retrieved from reference TRBV19 and TRBJ2-3, is DGGITQSPKYLFRKEGQNVTLSCEQNLNHDAMYWYRQDPGQGLRLIYYSQIVNDFQKGDIAEGYSVSREKKESFPLTVTSAQKNPTAFYLCASSKLGTDTQYFGPGTRLTVL.

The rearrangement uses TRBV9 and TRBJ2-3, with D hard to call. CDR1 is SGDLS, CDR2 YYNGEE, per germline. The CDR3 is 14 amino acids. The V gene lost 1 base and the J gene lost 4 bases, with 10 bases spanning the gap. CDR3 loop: CASSVNASPDTQYF. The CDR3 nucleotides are TGTGCCAGCAGCGTAAATGCGTCCCCAGATACGCAGTATTTT.

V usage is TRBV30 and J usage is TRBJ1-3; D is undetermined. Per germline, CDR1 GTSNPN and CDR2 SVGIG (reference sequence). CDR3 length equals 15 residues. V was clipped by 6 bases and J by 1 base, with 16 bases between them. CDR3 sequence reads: CACLHFSGSGNTIYF. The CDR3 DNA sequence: TGTGCCTGCCTACATTTCTCCGGATCTGGAAACACCATATATTTT. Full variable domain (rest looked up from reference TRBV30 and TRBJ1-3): SQTIHQWPATLVQPVGSPLSLECTVEGTSNPNLYWYRQAAGRGLQLLFYSVGIGQISSEVPQNLSASRPQDRQFILSSKKLLLSDSGFYLCACLHFSGSGNTIYFGEGSWLTVV.

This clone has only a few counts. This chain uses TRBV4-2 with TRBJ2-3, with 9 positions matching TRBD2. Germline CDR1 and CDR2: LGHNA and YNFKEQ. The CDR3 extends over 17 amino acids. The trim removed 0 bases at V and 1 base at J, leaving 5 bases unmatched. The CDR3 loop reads CASSQDDRTSGTDTQYF. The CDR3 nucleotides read TGTGCCAGCAGCCAAGACGATAGGACTAGCGGCACAGATACGCAGTATTTT.

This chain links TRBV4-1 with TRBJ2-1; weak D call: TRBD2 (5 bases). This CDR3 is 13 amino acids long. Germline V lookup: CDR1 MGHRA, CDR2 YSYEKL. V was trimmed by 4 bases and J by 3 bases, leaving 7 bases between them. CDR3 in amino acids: CASSRADYNEQFF. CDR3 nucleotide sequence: TGCGCCAGCAGCCGAGCGGACTACAATGAGCAGTTCTTC.